The 13 T cell receptor beta chains reported below all come from one sample, sequenced in a study of T-cell reconstitution after alpha-beta-depleted transplantation in children. The TCRbeta library incorporated unique molecular identifiers. TCRdb re-analysed the PCR reads in MiXCR, keeping a single row per CDR3 protein. The data hold hundreds of thousands of distinct CDR3 sequences, with approximately 17% observed a single time. The input for sequencing was PBMCs from the stem cell graft donor, taken from the stem cell graft. Source of these receptors: a human donor who donated a stem cell graft to a child with acute myeloid leukemia.

V and J are TRBV28 and TRBJ2-1; 7 bases align to TRBD2. CDR3 length: 18 amino acids. The trim removed 4 bases at V and 5 bases at J, leaving 17 bases unmatched. Germline CDR1 and CDR2: MDHEN and SYDVKM. This CDR3 is CASSSLAERILIDNEQFF. The CDR3 nucleotides are TGTGCCAGCAGTTCTCTAGCGGAACGCATACTCATAGACAATGAGCAGTTCTTC.

The chain is built from TRBV5-1 and TRBJ2-6; weak D call: TRBD1 (6 bases). V was clipped by 4 bases and J by 2 bases, with 13 bases between them. Germline CDR1 is SGHRS and CDR2 is YFSETQ. There are 16 residues in the CDR3. Written as DNA, the CDR3 is TGCGCCAGCAGCACTCAACAGGGAACTGGGGCCAACGTCCTGACTTTC. Its translation: CASSTQQGTGANVLTF.

The rearrangement links TRBV7-9 to TRBJ2-1, with a possible D match to TRBD2 (6 bases). CDR1 is SEHNR and CDR2 is FQNEAQ in the germline V gene (reference sequence). With 5 bases removed from V and 13 bases from J, the gap between germline ends came to 18 bases. The CDR3 consists of 13 residues. The CDR3: CASSDPGLTSQFF. The CDR3 nucleotides read TGTGCCAGCAGCGACCCGGGACTCACCTCTCAGTTCTTC.

This clonotype came up a few times. The chain uses TRBV12-5 and TRBJ2-1; D is unclear. CDR1 is LGHNT, CDR2 FRNRAP, per germline. V was cut by 2 bases and J by 8 bases, with 10 bases left in between. The CDR3 covers 13 residues. The CDR3 reads CASGLSPGHEQFF. CDR3 DNA sequence: TGTGCTAGTGGTTTGTCCCCCGGCCATGAGCAGTTCTTC.

The chain employs TRBV7-9 and TRBJ1-4; D not certain. Germline V gives CDR1 SEHNR, CDR2 FQNEAQ (reference sequence). CDR3 size: 15 residues. V was pared by 5 bases and J by 6 bases, with 16 bases between. The CDR3 coding sequence is TGTGCCAGCAGCCCCGGTCGGCCGTTCGATGAAAAACTGTTTTTT. This gives the protein CASSPGRPFDEKLFF.

This clonotype appeared many times. V and J are TRBV30 and TRBJ2-7; weak D call: TRBD1 (5 bases). The CDR3 runs to 13 residues. CDR1 is GTSNPN and CDR2 is SVGIG in the germline V gene (reference sequence). Trimming removed 6 bases from V and 3 bases from J, with 15 bases in between. The CDR3 nucleotides read TGTGCCTGTTGGACAAGGTTGAGCTACGAGCAGTACTTC. This encodes CACWTRLSYEQYF.

The chain employs TRBV6-1 and TRBJ1-5, with D unclear. This CDR3 is 15 amino acids long. CDR1 and CDR2 from the germline V gene are MNHNS and SASEGT. V lost 4 bases and J 11 bases, leaving 21 bases between the germline ends. The CDR3 sequence: CASSGFRASLLTQHF. For the CDR3, the DNA is TGTGCCAGCAGTGGGTTCCGGGCCTCCTTATTGACCCAGCATTTT.

This rearrangement joins TRBV5-1 to TRBJ2-3; D remains ambiguous. The CDR3 has 15 residues. V shed 0 bases and J shed 2 bases, with 10 bases lying between them. The germline V gene has CDR1 SGHRS and CDR2 YFSETQ. In DNA form, the CDR3 reads TGCGCCAGCAGCTTGGATGATGTGAACACAGATACGCAGTATTTT. Translating gives CASSLDDVNTDTQYF.

The rearrangement links TRBV7-9 to TRBJ2-7; the D gene is possibly TRBD1 (5 bases). V gave up 8 bases and J gave up 0 bases, with 8 bases separating them. Germline CDR1 and CDR2: SEHNR and FQNEAQ (reference sequence). The CDR3 is 12 residues long. The CDR3 is CASGRASYEQYF. CDR3 coding DNA: TGTGCCAGCGGCAGGGCCTCCTACGAGCAGTACTTC. Looking up the rest from reference TRBV7-9 and TRBJ2-7 gives the full variable domain: DTGVSQNPRHKITKRGQNVTFRCDPISEHNRLYWYRQTLGQGPEFLTYFQNEAQLEKSRLLSDRFSAERPKGSFSTLEIQRTEQGDSAMYLCASGRASYEQYFGPGTRLTVT.

The chain links TRBV28 to TRBJ2-1; 10 bases are shared with TRBD2. The CDR3 totals 14 residues. Germline values: CDR1 MDHEN, CDR2 SYDVKM. J lost 7 bases, V lost 6 bases, and 6 bases had no gene match. CDR3 in DNA: TGTGCCAGCAGCTCAGCGGGGGGGCCGAATGAGCAGTTCTTC. This translates into CASSSAGGPNEQFF.

The table lists this clonotype with many counts. This chain joins TRBV6-1 and TRBJ2-1, with TRBD2 matching over 9 bases. CDR3 size: 15 residues. V was pared by 6 bases and J by 3 bases, with 6 bases of the junction left unmatched. CDR1 MNHNS and CDR2 SASEGT come from the germline V gene. CDR3 sequence (DNA): TGTGCCAGCAGGGATAGCGGGGGAGGCTACAATGAGCAGTTCTTC. Translating it yields CASRDSGGGYNEQFF.

The sample holds a few counts of this clonotype. The gene calls are TRBV12-3 or TRBV12-4 and TRBJ1-3, with D unclear. The ends were cut back, 6 bases at V and 0 bases at J, with 9 bases in the middle. The CDR3 runs to 14 residues. In DNA, the CDR3 is TGTGCCAGCAGAAGGGCAAGCTCTGGAAACACCATATATTTT. Translated: CASRRASSGNTIYF.

This clonotype was observed at least ten times. The chain links TRBV12-3 or TRBV12-4 to TRBJ2-5; possibly TRBD1 for D (5 bases). The V end lost 3 bases, the J end lost 5 bases, and 10 bases lay between the germline ends. This CDR3 is built from 13 residues. Here the CDR3 DNA reads TGTGCCAGCAGTTTCGACAGACCGGAGACCCAGTACTTC. Its protein product is CASSFDRPETQYF.